This T cell receptor beta chain was recorded in a study of CD8+ T cells in alopecia areata. Overall study context: Treated patients received oral tofacitinib, 5 to 10 mg twice daily. Study-wide points: One nonresponder makes the tie between baseline CD8+ expansion and response uncertain. While tofacitinib was given, many expanded lesional clones persisted in scalp and blood.

Concerning this clone: Its antigen is unidentified.

After isolation, RNA underwent reverse transcription to generate cDNA as the sequencing template. The table came from immunoSEQ multiplex PCR; TCRdb's copy has only in-frame clones and leaves some out. Among 110,000 or so clones listed, around 58% were seen once. Trimming cost V 6 bases and J 0 bases; bases outside gene matches: 7. CDR1 and CDR2 from the germline V gene are SQVTM and ANQGSEA. The CDR3 extends over 16 amino acids. Treatment meaning: oral pan-JAK inhibitor, 5-10 mg twice daily. Both peripheral blood and punch biopsies of lesional scalp skin were obtained from patients who had alopecia areata.

The sequence was collected from a human donor with alopecia areata. The rearrangement links TRBV29-1 to TRBJ2-1; 11 nucleotides align to TRBD2. The sequencing used CD8+ T cells sorted from blood, collected at week 4, from a patient treated with tofacitinib. As DNA, the CDR3 is TGCAGCGTAGCACCACTAGCGGGGGACTCCTACAATGAGCAGTTCTTC. Translating it yields CSVAPLAGDSYNEQFF.